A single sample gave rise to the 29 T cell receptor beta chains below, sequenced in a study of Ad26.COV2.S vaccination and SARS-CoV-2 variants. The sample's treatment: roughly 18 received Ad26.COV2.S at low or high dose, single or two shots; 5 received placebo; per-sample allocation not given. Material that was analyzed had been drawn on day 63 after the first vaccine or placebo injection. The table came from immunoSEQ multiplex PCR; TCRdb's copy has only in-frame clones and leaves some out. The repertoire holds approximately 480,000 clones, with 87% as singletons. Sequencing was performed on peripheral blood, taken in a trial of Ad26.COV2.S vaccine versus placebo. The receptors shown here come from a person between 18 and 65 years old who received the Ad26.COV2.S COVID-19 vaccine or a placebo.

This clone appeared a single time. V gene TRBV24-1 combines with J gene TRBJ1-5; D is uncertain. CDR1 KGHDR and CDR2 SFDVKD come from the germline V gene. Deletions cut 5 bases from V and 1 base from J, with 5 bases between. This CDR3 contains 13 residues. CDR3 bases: TGTGCCACCAGTGGCCGGAGCAATCAGCCCCAGCATTTT. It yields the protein CATSGRSNQPQHF.

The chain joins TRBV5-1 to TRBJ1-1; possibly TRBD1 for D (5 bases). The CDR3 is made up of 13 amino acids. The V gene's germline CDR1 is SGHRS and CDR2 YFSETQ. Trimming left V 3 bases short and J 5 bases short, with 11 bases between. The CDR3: CASSWGGATEAFF. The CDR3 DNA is TGCGCCAGCAGCTGGGGGGGAGCTACTGAAGCTTTCTTT. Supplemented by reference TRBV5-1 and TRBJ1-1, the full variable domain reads KAGVTQTPRYLIKTRGQQVTLSCSPISGHRSVSWYQQTPGQGLQFLFEYFSETQRNKGNFPGRFSGRQFSNSRSEMNVSTLELGDSALYLCASSWGGATEAFFGQGTRLTVV.

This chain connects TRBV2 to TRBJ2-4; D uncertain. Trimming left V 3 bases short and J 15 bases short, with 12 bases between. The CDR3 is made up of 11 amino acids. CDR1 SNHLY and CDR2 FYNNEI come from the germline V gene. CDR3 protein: CASSDWGQRYF. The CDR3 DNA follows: TGTGCCAGCAGTGATTGGGGTCAGAGGTACTTC.

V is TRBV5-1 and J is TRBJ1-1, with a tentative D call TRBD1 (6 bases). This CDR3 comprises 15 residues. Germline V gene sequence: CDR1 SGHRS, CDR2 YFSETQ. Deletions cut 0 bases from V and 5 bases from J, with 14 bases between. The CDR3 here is CASSLAGGGQTEAFF. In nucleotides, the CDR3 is TGCGCCAGCAGCTTGGCTGGGGGCGGTCAGACTGAAGCTTTCTTT.

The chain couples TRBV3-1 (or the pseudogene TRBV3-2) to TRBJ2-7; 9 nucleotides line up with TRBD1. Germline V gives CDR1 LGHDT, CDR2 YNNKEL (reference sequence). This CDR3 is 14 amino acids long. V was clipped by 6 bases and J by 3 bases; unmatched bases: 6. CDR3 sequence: CASRATGGGYEQYF. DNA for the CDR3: TGTGCCAGCAGGGCGACAGGGGGTGGCTACGAGCAGTACTTC.

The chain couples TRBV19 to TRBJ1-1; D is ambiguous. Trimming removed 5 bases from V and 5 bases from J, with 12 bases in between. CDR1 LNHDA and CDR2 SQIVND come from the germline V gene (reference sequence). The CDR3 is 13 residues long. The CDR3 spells CASSETTGTEAFF. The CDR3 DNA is TGTGCCAGTAGTGAAACGACCGGTACTGAAGCTTTCTTT.

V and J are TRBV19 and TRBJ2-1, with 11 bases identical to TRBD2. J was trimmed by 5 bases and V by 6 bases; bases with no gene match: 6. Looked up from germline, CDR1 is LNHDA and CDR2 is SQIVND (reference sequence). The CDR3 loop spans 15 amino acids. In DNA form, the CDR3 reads TGTGCCAGTAGACCCGGGACTAGCGGACACAATGAGCAGTTCTTC. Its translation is CASRPGTSGHNEQFF.

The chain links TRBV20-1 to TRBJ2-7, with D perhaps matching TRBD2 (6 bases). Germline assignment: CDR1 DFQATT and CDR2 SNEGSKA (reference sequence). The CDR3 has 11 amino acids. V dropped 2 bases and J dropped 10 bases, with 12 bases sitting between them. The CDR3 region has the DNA TGCAGTGCTAGACCCGGACTACCCCAGTACTTC. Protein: CSARPGLPQYF.

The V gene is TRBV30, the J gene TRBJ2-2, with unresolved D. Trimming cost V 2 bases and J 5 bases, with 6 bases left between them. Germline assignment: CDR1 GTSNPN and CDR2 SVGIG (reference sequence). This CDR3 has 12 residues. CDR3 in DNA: TGTGCCTGGAGTTGGGAAACCGGGGAGCTGTTTTTT. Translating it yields CAWSWETGELFF.

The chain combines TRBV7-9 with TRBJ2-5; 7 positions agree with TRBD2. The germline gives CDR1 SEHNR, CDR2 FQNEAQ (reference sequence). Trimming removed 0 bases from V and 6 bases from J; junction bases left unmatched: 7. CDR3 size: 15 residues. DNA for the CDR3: TGTGCCAGCAGCTTAGCGGCGGGAGCGGGGCAGACCCAGTACTTC. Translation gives CASSLAAGAGQTQYF.

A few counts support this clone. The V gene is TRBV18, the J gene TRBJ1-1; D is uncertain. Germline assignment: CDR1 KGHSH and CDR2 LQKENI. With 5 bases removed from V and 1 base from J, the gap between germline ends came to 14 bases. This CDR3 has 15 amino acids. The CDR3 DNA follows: TGTGCCAGCTCAACCTCCGGGGATCCGAACACTGAAGCTTTCTTT. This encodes CASSTSGDPNTEAFF.

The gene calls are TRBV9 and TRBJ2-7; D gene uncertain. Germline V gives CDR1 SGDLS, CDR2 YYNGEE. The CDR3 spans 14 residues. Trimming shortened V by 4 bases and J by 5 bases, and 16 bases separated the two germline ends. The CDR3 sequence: CASSPRESPHEQYF. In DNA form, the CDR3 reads TGTGCCAGCAGCCCTAGAGAGTCCCCCCACGAGCAGTACTTC. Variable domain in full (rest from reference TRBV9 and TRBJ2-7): DSGVTQTPKHLITATGQRVTLRCSPRSGDLSVYWYQQSLDQGLQFLIQYYNGEERAKGNILERFSAQQFPDLHSELNLSSLELGDSALYFCASSPRESPHEQYFGPGTRLTVT.

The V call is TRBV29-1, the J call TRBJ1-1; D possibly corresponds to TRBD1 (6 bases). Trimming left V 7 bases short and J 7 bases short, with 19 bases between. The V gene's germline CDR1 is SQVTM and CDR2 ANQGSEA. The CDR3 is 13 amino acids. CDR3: CSASQTGGGEAFF. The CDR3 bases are TGCAGCGCCAGCCAGACAGGCGGCGGTGAAGCTTTCTTT.

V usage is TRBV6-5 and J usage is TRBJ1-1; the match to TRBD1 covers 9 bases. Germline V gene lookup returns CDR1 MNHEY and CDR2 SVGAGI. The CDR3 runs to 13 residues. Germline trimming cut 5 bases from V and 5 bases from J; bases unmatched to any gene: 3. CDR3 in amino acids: CASSRQGGTEAFF. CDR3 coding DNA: TGTGCCAGCAGTCGACAGGGGGGGACTGAAGCTTTCTTT.

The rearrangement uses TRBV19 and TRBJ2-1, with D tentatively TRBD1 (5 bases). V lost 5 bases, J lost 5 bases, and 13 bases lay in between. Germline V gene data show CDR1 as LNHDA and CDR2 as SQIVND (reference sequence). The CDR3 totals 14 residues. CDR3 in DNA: TGTGCCAGTAGTGAGGAGACAGCAAACAATGAGCAGTTCTTC. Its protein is CASSEETANNEQFF.

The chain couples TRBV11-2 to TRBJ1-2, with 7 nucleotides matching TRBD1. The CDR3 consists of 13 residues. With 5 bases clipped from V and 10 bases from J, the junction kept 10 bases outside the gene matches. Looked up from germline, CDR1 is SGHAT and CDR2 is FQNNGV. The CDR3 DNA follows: TGTGCCAGCAGCGCCCGCCTGACAGGGTTCTACACCTTC. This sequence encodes CASSARLTGFYTF.

In nucleotides, the CDR3 is TGTGCCAGCAGTCTAACAGGGTCCTCCTACGAGCAGTACTTC. Protein sequence: CASSLTGSSYEQYF. The rearrangement joins TRBV27 to TRBJ2-7, with D possibly TRBD1 on 6 matching bases. Per the germline V gene, CDR1 is MNHEY and CDR2 is SMNVEV (reference sequence). The V gene lost 5 bases and the J gene lost 0 bases, with 11 bases spanning the gap. The CDR3 sequence is 14 residues long.

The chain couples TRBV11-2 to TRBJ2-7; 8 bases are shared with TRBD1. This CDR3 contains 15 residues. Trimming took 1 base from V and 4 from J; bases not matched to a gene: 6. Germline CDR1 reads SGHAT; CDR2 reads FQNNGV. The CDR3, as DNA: TGTGCCAGCAGCTTAGTTGTGACAGGGGTGTACGAGCAGTACTTC. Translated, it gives CASSLVVTGVYEQYF.

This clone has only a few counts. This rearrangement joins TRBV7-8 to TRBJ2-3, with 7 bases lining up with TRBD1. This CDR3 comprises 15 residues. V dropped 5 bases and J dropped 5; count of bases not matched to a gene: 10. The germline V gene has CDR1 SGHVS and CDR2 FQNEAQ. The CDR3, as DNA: TGTGCCAGCAGCCGAGGGGGCAGGGTGGGAGATACGCAGTATTTT. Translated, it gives CASSRGGRVGDTQYF.

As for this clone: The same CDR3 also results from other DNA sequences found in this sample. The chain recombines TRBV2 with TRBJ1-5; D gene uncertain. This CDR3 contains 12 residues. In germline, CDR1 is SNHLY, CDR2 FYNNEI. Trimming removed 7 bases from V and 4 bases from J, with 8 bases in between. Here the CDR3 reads CASTVGNQPQHF. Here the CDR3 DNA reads TGTGCCAGCACCGTAGGAAATCAGCCCCAGCATTTT. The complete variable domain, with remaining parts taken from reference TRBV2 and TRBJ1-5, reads EPEVTQTPSHQVTQMGQEVILRCVPISNHLYFYWYRQILGQKVEFLVSFYNNEISEKSEIFDDQFSVERPDGSNFTLKIRSTKLEDSAMYFCASTVGNQPQHFGDGTRLSIL.

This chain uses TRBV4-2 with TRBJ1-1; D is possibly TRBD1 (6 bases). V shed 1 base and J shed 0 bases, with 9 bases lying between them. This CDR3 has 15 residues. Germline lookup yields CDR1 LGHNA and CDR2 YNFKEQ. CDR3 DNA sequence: TGTGCCAGCAGCCAAGGGAACAGGGTGAACACTGAAGCTTTCTTT. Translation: CASSQGNRVNTEAFF.

The CDR3 bases are TGTGCCAGCAGCCCAGCTTATAATTCACCCCTCCACTTT. Its translation is CASSPAYNSPLHF. The rearrangement links TRBV6-5 to TRBJ1-6; D gene uncertain. The CDR3 is 13 amino acids. Germline loops: CDR1 MNHEY, CDR2 SVGAGI. Trimming removed 6 bases from V and 4 bases from J, with 7 bases in between.

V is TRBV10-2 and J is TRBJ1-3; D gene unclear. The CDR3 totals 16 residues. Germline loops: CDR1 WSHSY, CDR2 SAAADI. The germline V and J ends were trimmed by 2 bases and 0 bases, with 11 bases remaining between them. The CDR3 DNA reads TGCGCCAGCAGTGAGATTCCGACCAGCTCTGGAAACACCATATATTTT. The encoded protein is CASSEIPTSSGNTIYF.

CDR3 DNA sequence: TGTGCCAGCAGCGCAGACAGGGGCAAAAACATTCAGTACTTC. This gives the protein CASSADRGKNIQYF. V usage is TRBV9 and J usage is TRBJ2-4, with TRBD1 identical over 8 bases. Germline loops: CDR1 SGDLS, CDR2 YYNGEE. V gave up 3 bases and J gave up 3 bases; unmatched junction bases: 2. This CDR3 comprises 14 residues. The entire variable domain, with the rest obtained from reference TRBV9 and TRBJ2-4, is as follows: DSGVTQTPKHLITATGQRVTLRCSPRSGDLSVYWYQQSLDQGLQFLIQYYNGEERAKGNILERFSAQQFPDLHSELNLSSLELGDSALYFCASSADRGKNIQYFGAGTRLSVL.

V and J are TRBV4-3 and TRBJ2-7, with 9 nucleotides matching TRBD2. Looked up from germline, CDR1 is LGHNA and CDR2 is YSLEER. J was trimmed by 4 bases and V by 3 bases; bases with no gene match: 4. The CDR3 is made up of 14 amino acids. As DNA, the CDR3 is TGCGCCAGCAGCCATAGCGGGAGCGCGTACGAGCAGTACTTC. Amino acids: CASSHSGSAYEQYF.

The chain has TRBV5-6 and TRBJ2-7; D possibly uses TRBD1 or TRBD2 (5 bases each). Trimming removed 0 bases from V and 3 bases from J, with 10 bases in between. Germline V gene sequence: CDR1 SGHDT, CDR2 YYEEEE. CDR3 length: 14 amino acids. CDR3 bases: TGTGCCAGCAGCTTGGTTGTGGGGGACTACGAGCAGTACTTC. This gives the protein CASSLVVGDYEQYF.

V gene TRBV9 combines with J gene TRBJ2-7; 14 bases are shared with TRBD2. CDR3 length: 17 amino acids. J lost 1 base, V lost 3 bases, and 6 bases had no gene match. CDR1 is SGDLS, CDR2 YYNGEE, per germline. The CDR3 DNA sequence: TGTGCCAGCAGCGGCGGGACTAGCGGGAGTTTTTCCTACGAGCAGTACTTC. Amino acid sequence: CASSGGTSGSFSYEQYF.

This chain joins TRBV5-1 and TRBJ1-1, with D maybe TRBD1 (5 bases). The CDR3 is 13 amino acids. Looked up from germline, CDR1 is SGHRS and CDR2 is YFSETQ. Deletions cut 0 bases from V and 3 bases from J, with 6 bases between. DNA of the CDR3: TGCGCCAGCAGCTTGGTGGGGGACACTGAAGCTTTCTTT. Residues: CASSLVGDTEAFF. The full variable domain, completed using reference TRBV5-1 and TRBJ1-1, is KAGVTQTPRYLIKTRGQQVTLSCSPISGHRSVSWYQQTPGQGLQFLFEYFSETQRNKGNFPGRFSGRQFSNSRSEMNVSTLELGDSALYLCASSLVGDTEAFFGQGTRLTVV.

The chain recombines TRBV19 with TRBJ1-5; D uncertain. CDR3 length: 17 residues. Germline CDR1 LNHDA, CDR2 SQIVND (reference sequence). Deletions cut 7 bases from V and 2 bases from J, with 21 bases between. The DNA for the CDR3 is TGTGCCAGTATCGAAGGTGGACGGATTTTGGGCAATCAGCCCCAGCATTTT. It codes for CASIEGGRILGNQPQHF.